This TCR beta chain came from a study of cytomegalovirus exposure and HLA in healthy donors (dated by TCRdb to about 2017). With regard to the full study: An earlier analysis of 587 of the donors reported approximately 300 Gb of sequence data and around 120 million unique TCR beta sequences obtained from approximately 180 million T cells. About 280 gigabases of sequencing data and roughly 80 million unique TCR sequences made up an early release that covered approximately 700 HLA-typed donors. The genetic ancestry cluster associated with self-reported Caucasian donors included over 65% of the 300 to 400 genotyped donors. The study aimed to test whether cataloging public T cell receptors could reveal signatures of past pathogen exposure. Using immunosequencing, the study profiled T cell repertoires from around 680 subjects and related those repertoires to cytomegalovirus serostatus. In addition to the first cohort of roughly 700 subjects, a separate validation cohort of approximately 120 different subjects was used. To predict cytomegalovirus infection status, the study brought together high-throughput TCR immunosequencing, statistical association of individual TCRs with disease status, and machine learning. In a later analysis, previously published TCR beta repertoires from roughly 710 donors were re-analyzed and high-resolution HLA genotyping was added so that TCR occurrence patterns could be studied. In the later analysis, no new phenotypic data were used to find candidate immune exposures; instead, reliance was placed on TCR beta sequences and their occurrence across donors. To decide whether each TCR beta V gene segment behaved as functional or pseudogenic, an earlier analysis of fewer than 750 of the donors relied on high-throughput TCR beta sequencing. Donor age, sex, ethnicity and CMV serostatus were collected together with the repertoire data. Genome-wide SNP genotypes for about 65% of the roughly 700 donors were used in a later genetic analysis, which treated that subset as a discovery cohort. All discovery cohort repertoires had been generated on a single sequencing platform. Class I and class II HLA loci were covered by the typing at four-digit resolution. Typing coverage varied by locus: about 629-640 donors for A, B, C, DRB1 and DQB1; approximately 500 for DQA1; more than 600 for DPA1; around 450 for DPB1. A handful of DR-DQ haplotypes were handled as single units for association and clustering because linkage in the cohort was strong. Among 350 to 400 genotyped donors of the cohort, an average of 235,054 unique TCR beta nucleotide sequences were sequenced per donor, roughly a sixth of them non-productive. The full study reports these points: Presence/absence analyses assumed roughly uniform sequencing depth across donors, an assumption that may not hold. Correlated functional status among segregating V segments might reflect linkage disequilibrium, but an unknown experimental factor could not be ruled out. Several of the top co-occurrence clusters appeared to be linked to parvovirus B19, influenza, CMV and Epstein-Barr virus, according to a later analysis. A group of highly shared sequence variants was considered likely to be a technical artifact of the sequencing pipeline. A later analysis associated about 18,000 TCR beta sequences with specific HLA alleles at a false discovery rate of 0.05. A further reported finding was that TCR beta sequences accurately predicted the HLA-A and HLA-B alleles for most subjects in the first cohort. Compared with the 666-donor mean, donors in an Asian-associated ancestry cluster had fewer N-insertions in productive TCRs, according to a later genetic analysis. The only immune exposure information available for the cohort was CMV serostatus. In a later analysis, the rate of TCR association differed among HLA loci, with DRB1 alleles having the most associated TCRs and HLA-C alleles having the fewest. The cohort was sequenced for TCR beta chains only, and without alpha or paired-chain data the features that could be detected were limited. When HLA alleles, especially DR and DQ, strongly co-occurred, TCR associations were difficult to assign to individual alleles. The classifier was reported to diagnose cytomegalovirus status with high specificity and sensitivity in both the original and validation cohorts. It was suggested by the authors that the approach could potentially be generalized to other disease states and immunological phenotypes. In an earlier analysis of around 500 of the donors, most TCR beta V segments appeared in productive rearrangements about 90% or about 30% of the time, broadly matching IMGT annotations. Because HLA typing was missing for some donors at each locus, association tests included only the typed subset. In a later analysis, HLA-associated TCR beta chains showed more clonal expansion and lower generation probabilities than non-associated chains that were equally common. The study gave a list of under 200 TCR beta chains associated with cytomegalovirus. While some public TCRs were present in many individuals, most TCR sequences turned up only very rarely across donors. An association between a missense DCLRE1C variant and V-gene and J-gene trimming of TCR beta chains was found in a later genetic analysis and replicated in an independent cohort. In a later analysis, most CMV-associated TCR beta chains were found to appear HLA-restricted, with HLA associations seemingly driven largely by CMV exposure. The earlier analysis of approximately 590 of the donors excluded some 15 rarely observed V segments, including chromosome 9 orphons, because counts were too low. The 87-base-pair reads could not distinguish some IMGT-functional V segments, including TRBV6-2 and TRBV6-3, so those segments were excluded. In vitro tests confirmed that a few of the cytomegalovirus-associated TCR beta chains recognize cytomegalovirus antigens.

Library construction relied on the immunoSEQ multiplex PCR assay. The multiplex PCR relied on a mix of 60 forward primers for TCR Vbeta segments and 13 reverse primers for TCR Jbeta segments. A multiplex PCR assay on genomic DNA amplified the CDR3 region of rearranged TCR beta genes. The amplified TCR beta libraries were sequenced on the Illumina HiSeq System as 87-base-pair reads. The authors processed their data as follows. A later analysis counted 75 million to 100 million unique TCR beta chains across the 666 repertoires, and roughly 10 million of these chains were shared by at least two donors. A nearest-neighbor algorithm error-corrected the raw reads and collapsed the reads into unique sequences, merging closely related sequences to remove PCR and sequencing errors. V, D and J gene segments were assigned by aligning CDR3 sequences to IMGT reference sequences. For a sequence to be retained, at least a six-nucleotide match to both a V gene segment and a J gene segment was required. A rearrangement counted as productive if the CDR3 had no stop codons and remained in frame with V and J, and every other rearrangement counted as non-productive. Following IMGT convention, CDR3 was defined as the stretch from the second conserved V-encoded cysteine up to the conserved J-encoded phenylalanine. The earlier analysis of approximately 590 of the donors excluded any sequence lacking an unambiguous match to a single V gene segment. An earlier analysis of 587 of the donors called V segments functional above 56.7% productive rearrangements and segregating when the between-donor standard deviation exceeded 5%. A statistical classification framework was developed to diagnose cytomegalovirus status using the catalog of TCR beta chain sequences. A later analysis assigned V and J genes by comparing TCR nucleotide sequences with IMGT/GENE-DB human TR gene sequences. The TCRdist pipeline was used in a later analysis to assign CDR3 sequences and most-parsimonious VDJ recombination scenarios. A later analysis defined each TCR beta chain by its CDR3 amino acid sequence plus V-gene family, and excluded reads lacking a unique V-gene family. To address suspected cross-contamination and a sequencing artifact, a later analysis removed several hundred highly shared, low-generation-probability nucleotide sequences. In a later analysis, a clonal expansion index was calculated for each public chain from normalized within-repertoire ranks of inferred template counts. In a later analysis, generation probabilities were computed using a VDJ recombination model fitted to out-of-frame rearrangements, and the results were checked against IGoR. Hypergeometric tests were used in a later analysis to score TCR-TCR, TCR-HLA and TCR-CMV co-occurrence, with a repertoire-size bias correction applied to the TCR pairs. A later analysis estimated false discovery rates by permuting HLA or CMV assignments 20 times. In a later analysis, co-occurring TCRs were grouped with DBSCAN, and TCRdist sequence similarity was added when clustering was performed within HLA-allele-positive subsets. For co-occurrence clustering, repertoires with fewer than 30,000 or more than 120,000 public chains were excluded, along with several repertoires with anomalous nucleotide sharing. What TCRdb holds here is the immuneACCESS table cut down to in-frame rearrangements. Part of the clones is not present; checked against another copy, under half of the missing clones reflect an unresolved V gene, and the others are unexplained. The V and J calls and clone size come from that table; D and trimming were worked out from the DNA. The sample table holds 110,000 to 150,000 clones, of which approximately 80% were seen once. Around 9.1% of the sample is in the top ten clones.

In total, 500 to 700 healthy bone marrow donors made up the cohort. Cohort members were all nominally healthy when sampled, although unrecorded immune exposures were likely present. The donor tested CMV seropositive and was one of the 289 seropositive cohort members. Every donor gave a peripheral blood sample, and the peripheral blood mononuclear cells from that sample were used for TCR beta sequencing. Genomic DNA was extracted from the blood cell samples with the Qiagen DNeasy Blood Extraction Kit. The germline V gene (reference sequence) gives CDR1 as SEHNR and CDR2 as FQNEAQ. The junction carries 10 bases between V and J, which are trimmed by 3 bases and 7 bases respectively. The CDR3, from cysteine to phenylalanine, totals 14 residues. The entry retains the CDR3 DNA only, 42 bases that are in frame from base 1. In the case of this clone: Its antigen is not yet known. Base qualities are not recorded, but no much larger clone differs from it by a single base.

Sequenced material: PBMCs. The TCR sequence derives from a woman aged 45-60 years in good health and CMV-seropositive. The chain couples TRBV7-9 to TRBJ1-6; the best D guess is TRBD1, with 6 bases matching. CDR3 region: CASSFNRENSPLHF. The DNA sequence is TGTGCCAGCAGCTTTAACAGGGAAAATTCACCCCTCCACTTT.